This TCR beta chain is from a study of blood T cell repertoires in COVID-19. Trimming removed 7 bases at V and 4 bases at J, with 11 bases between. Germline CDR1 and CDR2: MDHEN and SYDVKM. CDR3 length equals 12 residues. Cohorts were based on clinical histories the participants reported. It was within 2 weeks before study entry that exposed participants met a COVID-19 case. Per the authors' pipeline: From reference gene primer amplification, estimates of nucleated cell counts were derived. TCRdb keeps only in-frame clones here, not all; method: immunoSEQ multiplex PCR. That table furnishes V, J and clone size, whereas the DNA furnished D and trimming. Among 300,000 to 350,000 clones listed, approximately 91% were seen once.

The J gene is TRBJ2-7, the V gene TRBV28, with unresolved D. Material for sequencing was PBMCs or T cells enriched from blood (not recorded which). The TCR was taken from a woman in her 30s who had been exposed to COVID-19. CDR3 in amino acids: CASTRPGYEQYF. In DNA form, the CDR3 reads TGTGCCAGCACCAGACCCGGGTACGAGCAGTACTTC.